These T cell receptor beta chains were read from a single sample in a study of metastatic and nonmetastatic thyroid tumors. Through MiXCR, TCRdb re-clonotyped the PCR reads. The sample holds about 35,000 clones, approximately 20% seen once. The sample taken for sequencing was blood. These receptor sequences come from a female donor with papillary thyroid cancer or a benign thyroid nodule (not recorded which). Some clones in this sample may be carry-over from other donors' samples. The CDR3 runs from the conserved cysteine through the conserved F or W. The D gene is left open where the match is weak. Clone size is stated in some rows and not others, as once, few, many or a class when expanded.

>-|TRBJ1-4|TRBV7-8|16|-
CASSSWGGVWAEKLFF
TGTGCCAGCAGCTCGTGGGGTGGGGTATGGGCTGAAAAACTGTTTTTT
>-|TRBJ1-3|TRBV11-2|15|once
CASSLGGSSGNTIYF
TGTGCCAGCAGCTTAGGTGGGAGCTCTGGAAACACCATATATTTT
>-|TRBJ2-5|TRBV3-1|15|many
CASSQDAREIETQYF
TGTGCCAGCAGCCAAGATGCCCGGGAGATTGAGACCCAGTACTTC
>-|TRBJ2-5|TRBV4-3|15|many
CASSQVPGVAETQYF
TGCGCCAGCAGCCAAGTCCCAGGTGTAGCTGAGACCCAGTACTTC
>-|TRBJ2-5|TRBV11-3|15|-
CASSVRGSSGETQYF
TGTGCCAGCAGCGTCCGGGGTTCGTCGGGTGAGACCCAGTACTTC
>TRBD1|TRBJ2-5|TRBV18|14|many
CASSPRDRGETQYF
TGTGCCAGCTCACCACGGGACAGGGGAGAGACCCAGTACTTC
>-|TRBJ1-2|TRBV30|15|many
CAWSRAAGGREVYTF
TGTGCCTGGAGTAGAGCAGCAGGCGGCCGCGAAGTGTACACCTTC
>TRBD1|TRBJ2-7|TRBV20-1|16|-
CSARDLDRGSSYDHYF
TGCAGTGCTAGAGATTTGGACAGGGGAAGCTCCTACGATCATTACTTC
>-|TRBJ1-5|TRBV28|13|-
CASSFEIKSPQHF
TGTGCCAGCAGTTTTGAGATAAAGTCTCCCCAGCATTTT
>-|TRBJ1-5|TRBV28|15|-
CATKGSLYSNKPQHF
TGTGCAACCAAGGGGTCACTTTATAGCAATAAGCCCCAGCATTTT
>-|TRBJ1-5|TRBV4-2|14|many
CASSQEHSNQPQHF
TGTGCCAGCAGCCAAGAACACAGTAATCAGCCCCAGCATTTT
>-|TRBJ1-1|TRBV11-1|16|-
CASSLGRQSSGTEAFF
TGTGCCAGCAGCTTAGGCCGACAGTCATCTGGCACTGAAGCTTTCTTT
>-|TRBJ2-3|TRBV6-2/TRBV6-3|14|-
CASSFGGPTDTQYF
TGTGCTAGCAGTTTCGGAGGGCCCACAGATACGCAGTATTTT
>TRBD1|TRBJ2-5|TRBV30|14|many
CAWRETGSSETQYF
TGTGCCTGGAGGGAGACAGGGTCGTCAGAGACCCAGTACTTC
>TRBD1|TRBJ1-5|TRBV7-3|16|many
CASSTTPDREGQPQHF
TGTGCCAGCAGCACAACTCCCGACAGGGAGGGTCAGCCCCAGCATTTT
>-|TRBJ2-4|TRBV6-2/TRBV6-3|13|-
CASRSVKVDIQYF
TGTGCCAGCAGAAGTGTAAAAGTAGACATTCAGTACTTC
>TRBD1|TRBJ2-1|TRBV6-5|14|many
CASSYDRGHTEQFF
TGTGCCAGCAGTTACGACAGGGGGCATACTGAGCAGTTCTTC
>-|TRBJ2-1|TRBV28|13|-
CASSLAWVDEQFF
TGTGCCAGCAGTCTCGCTTGGGTGGATGAGCAGTTCTTC
>-|TRBJ2-3|TRBV20-1|13|many
CSASDRSTDTQYF
TGCAGTGCTAGTGACAGGAGCACAGATACGCAGTATTTT
>TRBD2|TRBJ2-2|TRBV20-1|15|many
CSAGTSGSNTGELFF
TGCAGTGCGGGGACTAGCGGATCTAACACCGGGGAGCTGTTTTTT
>-|TRBJ1-6|TRBV6-1|14|medium-sized
CASSAGESASPLHF
TGTGCCAGCAGCGCAGGGGAATCTGCTTCACCCCTCCACTTT
>-|TRBJ2-2|TRBV27|14|large
CASSFQSNTGELFF
TGTGCCAGCAGTTTCCAGTCGAACACCGGGGAGCTGTTTTTT
>TRBD2|TRBJ2-1|TRBV6-1|15|few
CASMGGSPSYNEQFF
TGTGCCAGCATGGGCGGGAGCCCCTCCTACAATGAGCAGTTCTTC
>TRBD1|TRBJ1-6|TRBV2|15|-
CVSSRERGLDSPLHF
TGTGTCAGCAGCAGAGAAAGGGGGCTGGATTCACCCCTCCACTTT
>-|TRBJ1-1|TRBV28|14|-
CASSFWGVRTEAFF
TGTGCCAGCAGTTTCTGGGGAGTCAGGACTGAAGCTTTCTTT
>-|TRBJ2-7|TRBV19|15|few
CASSVRTIWSGEQYF
TGTGCCAGTAGTGTACGGACTATCTGGAGTGGCGAGCAGTACTTC
>-|TRBJ2-5|TRBV5-1|13|many
CASTGQFQETQYF
TGCGCCAGCACAGGACAGTTCCAAGAGACCCAGTACTTC
>-|TRBJ2-3|TRBV30|13|-
CAWSLARTDTQYF
TGTGCCTGGAGTTTGGCCCGCACAGATACGCAGTATTTT
>-|TRBJ2-4|TRBV5-1|14|many
CASSSGLTKNIQYF
TGCGCCAGCAGCTCGGGCCTGACCAAAAACATTCAGTACTTC
>TRBD2|TRBJ2-1|TRBV10-3|17|many
CAISDRGGTMAYNEQFF
TGTGCCATCAGTGATAGGGGCGGGACTATGGCCTACAATGAGCAGTTCTTC
>TRBD2|TRBJ2-5|TRBV5-1|14|-
CASSFGGSVYTQYF
TGCGCCAGCAGCTTCGGGGGGAGTGTGTATACCCAGTACTTC
>-|TRBJ1-6|TRBV6-1|16|few
CASSGGFSSYNSPLHF
TGTGCCAGCAGTGGGGGTTTCAGCTCCTATAATTCACCCCTCCACTTT
>TRBD1|TRBJ2-5|TRBV6-1|14|many
CASSVTGGGETQYF
TGTGCCAGCAGTGTAACAGGGGGCGGAGAGACCCAGTACTTC
>-|TRBJ2-5|TRBV12-3/TRBV12-4|15|medium-sized
CASSLSDSDQETQYF
TGTGCCAGCAGTTTATCGGACAGCGACCAAGAGACCCAGTACTTC
>-|TRBJ2-5|TRBV7-2|14|many
CASSLFYVQETQYF
TGTGCCAGCAGCTTATTTTACGTTCAAGAGACCCAGTACTTC
>TRBD1|TRBJ1-4|TRBV20-1|13|many
CSAATGGVEKLFF
TGCAGTGCTGCGACAGGGGGCGTAGAAAAACTGTTTTTT
>TRBD2|TRBJ2-1|TRBV20-1|14|many
CSANIPGLFYEQFF
TGCAGTGCCAACATACCGGGACTATTCTATGAGCAGTTCTTC
>TRBD2|TRBJ2-3|TRBV4-2|17|many
CASSQNPLAAGTDTQYF
TGTGCCAGCAGCCAGAACCCTCTAGCGGCCGGCACAGATACGCAGTATTTT
>-|TRBJ2-1|TRBV12-3/TRBV12-4|17|many
CASSLMAGGGLYNEQFF
TGTGCCAGCAGCTTAATGGCCGGCGGCGGTCTCTACAATGAGCAGTTCTTC
>TRBD2|TRBJ2-3|TRBV19|14|-
CASSPSGSTDTQYF
TGTGCCAGTAGTCCTAGCGGGAGCACAGATACGCAGTATTTT
>-|TRBJ1-1|TRBV28|12|few
CASGTRHTESFF
TGTGCCAGCGGGACACGGCACACTGAATCTTTCTTT
>-|TRBJ2-5|TRBV20-1|12|many
CSARTGTQTQYF
TGCAGTGCTAGAACCGGGACCCAAACCCAGTACTTC
>-|TRBJ2-5|TRBV20-1|15|many
CSASAGSLLKETQYF
TGCAGTGCTAGTGCGGGTTCTCTCCTTAAAGAGACCCAGTACTTC
>TRBD1|TRBJ1-3|TRBV6-1|16|-
CAIRTGTASSGNTIYF
TGTGCCATTAGAACCGGGACAGCGAGCTCTGGAAACACCATATATTTT
>TRBD1|TRBJ2-7|TRBV11-2|15|few
CASKPGGAAPYEQYF
TGTGCCAGCAAACCAGGGGGCGCCGCCCCATACGAGCAGTACTTC
>TRBD2|TRBJ2-7|TRBV27|13|medium-sized
CASGGTSWSEQYF
TGTGCCAGCGGCGGGACTAGCTGGAGCGAGCAGTACTTC
>-|TRBJ1-2|TRBV11-2|13|many
CASSLRAEYGYTF
TGTGCCAGCAGCTTACGGGCTGAGTATGGCTACACCTTC
>-|TRBJ2-2|TRBV19|15|many
CASSISLATTGELFF
TGTGCCAGTAGTATATCCCTAGCGACCACCGGGGAGCTGTTTTTT
>TRBD2|TRBJ2-7|TRBV4-3|15|many
CASSQTSASSYEQYF
TGCGCCAGCAGCCAAACTAGCGCCAGCTCCTACGAGCAGTACTTC
>-|TRBJ2-7|TRBV10-2|12|many
CASRQGLYEQYF
TGCGCCAGCAGACAGGGTCTCTACGAGCAGTACTTC
>-|TRBJ2-7|TRBV5-1|15|-
CASSLVVSQVGEQYF
TGCGCCAGCAGCTTGGTTGTTTCACAGGTTGGCGAGCAGTACTTC
>-|TRBJ2-5|TRBV6-2/TRBV6-3|15|many
CASSYFRGTSETQYF
TGTGCCAGCAGTTACTTTCGTGGAACTTCCGAGACCCAGTACTTC
>-|TRBJ2-2|TRBV6-1|12|-
CATRRFGGDLFF
TGTGCCACCCGTCGGTTTGGCGGTGACCTGTTTTTT
>-|TRBJ2-7|TRBV5-1|15|-
CANSLRCSGANEQYF
TGCGCCAACAGCCTTAGGTGTTCGGGGGCGAACGAGCAGTACTTC
>TRBD2|TRBJ2-7|TRBV6-4|13|-
CASSTLSGNERYF
TGTGCCAGCAGTACCCTTAGCGGGAACGAGCGGTACTTC